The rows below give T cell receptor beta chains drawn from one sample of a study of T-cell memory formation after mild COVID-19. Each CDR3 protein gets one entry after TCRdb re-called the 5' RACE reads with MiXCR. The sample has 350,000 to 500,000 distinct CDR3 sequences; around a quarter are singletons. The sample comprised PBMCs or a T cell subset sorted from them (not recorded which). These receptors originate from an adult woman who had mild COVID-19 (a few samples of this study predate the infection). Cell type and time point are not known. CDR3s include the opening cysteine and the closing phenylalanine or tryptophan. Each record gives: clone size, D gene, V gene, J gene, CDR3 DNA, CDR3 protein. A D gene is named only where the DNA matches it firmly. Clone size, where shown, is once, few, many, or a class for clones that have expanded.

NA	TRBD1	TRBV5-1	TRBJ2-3	TGCGCCAGCAGCAGGGGACAGGGGGATATCACAGATACGCAGTATTTT	CASSRGQGDITDTQYF
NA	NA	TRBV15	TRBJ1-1	TGTGCCACCACCGGAAAGGGAAACCTGAACACTGAAGCTTTCTTT	CATTGKGNLNTEAFF
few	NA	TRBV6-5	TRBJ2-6	TGTGCCAGCCGCCCGTTCTCTGGGGCCAACGTCCTGACTTTC	CASRPFSGANVLTF
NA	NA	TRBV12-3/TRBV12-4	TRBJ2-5	TGTGCCAGCAGTGCCCTATTGCTTCAAGTAGAAGAGACCCAGTACTTC	CASSALLLQVEETQYF
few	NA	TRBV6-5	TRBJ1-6	TGTGCCAGCAGTCTGAGGGCGGATTCACCCCTCCACTTT	CASSLRADSPLHF
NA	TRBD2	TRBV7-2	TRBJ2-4	TGTGCCAGCAACTCGGGAGGGCCAAGTCAGTACTTC	CASNSGGPSQYF
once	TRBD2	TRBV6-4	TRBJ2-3	TGTGCCAGCTCGGCAGCGGGGGGGCCCACAGATACGCAGTATTTT	CASSAAGGPTDTQYF
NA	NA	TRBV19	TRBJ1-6	TGTGCCAGTAGCACCTTCAGGGACCGAAATTCACCCCTCCACTTT	CASSTFRDRNSPLHF
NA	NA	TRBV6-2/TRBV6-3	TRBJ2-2	TGTGCCAGCAAAACGGGTGCCCGGACCGGGGAGCTGTTTTTT	CASKTGARTGELFF
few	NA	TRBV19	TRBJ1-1	TGTGCCAGTAGTGGTTCTGCGGGATTCCGCACTGAAGCTTTCTTT	CASSGSAGFRTEAFF
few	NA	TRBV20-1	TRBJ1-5	TGCAGTGCTACCTCCTTATCGGTGTTCAGCAATCAGCCCCAGCATTTT	CSATSLSVFSNQPQHF
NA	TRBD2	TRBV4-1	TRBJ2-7	TGCGCCAGCAGCCAGGCCGGACTAGCGGGAGGTGCGTACGAGCAGTACTTC	CASSQAGLAGGAYEQYF
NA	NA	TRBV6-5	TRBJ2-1	TGTGCCAGCGCCGCTAGGACAGCCAACAATGAGCAGTTCTTC	CASAARTANNEQFF
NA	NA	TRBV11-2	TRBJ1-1	TGTGCCAGCAGCTTCCTACCCTCGAACACTGAAGCTTTCTTT	CASSFLPSNTEAFF
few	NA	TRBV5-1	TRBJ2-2	TGCGCCAGCAGCGCAGGGACTTCCCTTGAGGAGCTGTTTTTT	CASSAGTSLEELFF
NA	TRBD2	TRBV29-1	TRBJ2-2	TGCAGCGTTGTACTAGCGGGTCACAGGGACACCGGGGAGCTGTTTTTT	CSVVLAGHRDTGELFF
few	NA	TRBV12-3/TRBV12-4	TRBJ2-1	TGTGCCAGCAGTTCCCCCCTAGTCTTAGAGCAGTTCTTC	CASSSPLVLEQFF
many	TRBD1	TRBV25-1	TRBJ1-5	TGTGCCAGCGCAGGGACAGGGCCTAATCAGCCCCAGCATTTT	CASAGTGPNQPQHF
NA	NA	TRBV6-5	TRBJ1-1	TGTGCCAGCAGTTACTTTCAGGGGAGGACTGAAGCTTTCTTT	CASSYFQGRTEAFF
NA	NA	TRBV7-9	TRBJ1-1	TGTGCCAGCAGCTTATCCGACTGGGCTGAAGCTTTCTTT	CASSLSDWAEAFF
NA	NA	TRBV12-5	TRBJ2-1	TGTGCTAGTGGTCCGCCCCCGGGCGGGGAGCAGTTCTTC	CASGPPPGGEQFF
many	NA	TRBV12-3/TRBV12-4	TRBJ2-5	TGTGCCAGCAGTTTATCGGCTGCCCAAGAGACCCAGTACTTC	CASSLSAAQETQYF
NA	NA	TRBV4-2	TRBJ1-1	TGTGCCAGCAGCCAAGTTGCGAACACTGAAGCTTTCTTT	CASSQVANTEAFF
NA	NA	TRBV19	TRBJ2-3	TGTGCCAGTAGTATCAAAGGGGGCACAGATACGCAGTATTTT	CASSIKGGTDTQYF
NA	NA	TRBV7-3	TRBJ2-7	TGTGCCAGCAGCCTTAACGGCGTGGAAGAGCAGTACTTC	CASSLNGVEEQYF
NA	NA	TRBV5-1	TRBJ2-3	TGCGCCAGCAGCCCGGGTGGTGTAGGAGATACGCAGTATTTT	CASSPGGVGDTQYF
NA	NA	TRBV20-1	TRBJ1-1	TGCAGTGCTAGAGATAGATCGGGGTGGGGCACTGAAGCTTTCTTT	CSARDRSGWGTEAFF
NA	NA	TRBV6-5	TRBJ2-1	TGTGCCAGCAGTTACTCGAAGGATGAGCAGTTCTTC	CASSYSKDEQFF
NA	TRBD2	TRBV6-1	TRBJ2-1	TGTGCCAGCAGGGTGACTAGCGGGGATGAGCAGTTCTTC	CASRVTSGDEQFF
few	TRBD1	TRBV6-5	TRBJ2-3	TGTGCCAGCAGTCCCCAACAGGGGGCTGTCACAGATACGCAGTATTTT	CASSPQQGAVTDTQYF
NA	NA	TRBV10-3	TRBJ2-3	TGTGCCATCAGTGAGAATTCTGGGGAAACCACAGATACGCAGTATTTT	CAISENSGETTDTQYF
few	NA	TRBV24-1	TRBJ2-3	TGTGCCACCAGTGTCCGGGACCCAGATACGCAGTATTTT	CATSVRDPDTQYF
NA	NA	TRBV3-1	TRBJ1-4	TGTGCCAGCAGCCCCCCCGGGACAAGACTGTTTTTT	CASSPPGTRLFF
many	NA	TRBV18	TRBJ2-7	TGTGCCAGCCATCAGGGCTCTCCCTACGAGCAGTACTTC	CASHQGSPYEQYF
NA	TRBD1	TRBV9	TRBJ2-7	TGTGCCAGCAGCGCGGGACAGAACCATCTCAACGACGAGCAGTACTTC	CASSAGQNHLNDEQYF
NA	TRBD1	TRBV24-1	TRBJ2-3	TGTGCCACCAGAACGGGACAGGGTGCAGATACGCAGTATTTT	CATRTGQGADTQYF
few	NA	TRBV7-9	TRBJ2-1	TGTGCCAGCAGCTCACTGGGGGAGCAGTTCTTC	CASSSLGEQFF
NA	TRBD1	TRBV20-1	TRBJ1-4	TGCAGTGCTAGAGCGACAGGGGGTACTAATGAAAAACTGTTTTTT	CSARATGGTNEKLFF
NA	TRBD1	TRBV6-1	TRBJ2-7	TGTGCCAGCAGTGAAGTCTACGGACAGGACAAGCAGTACTTC	CASSEVYGQDKQYF
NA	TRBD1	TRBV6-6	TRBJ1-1	TGTGCCAGCAGCGGACAGGGGAAGGGGGGCACTGAAGCTTTCTTT	CASSGQGKGGTEAFF
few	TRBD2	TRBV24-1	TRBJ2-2	TGTGCCACCAGTGACACCATAGCGGGGGACTACACCGGGGAGCTGTTTTTT	CATSDTIAGDYTGELFF
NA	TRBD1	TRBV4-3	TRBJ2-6	TGCGCCAGCAGCCGCCAACAGGGGGCGGGGGCCAACGTCCTGACTTTC	CASSRQQGAGANVLTF
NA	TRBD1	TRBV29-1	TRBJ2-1	TGCAGCGTCCCTATGACCCAGGGGGAGCGCTACAATGAGCAGTTCTTC	CSVPMTQGERYNEQFF
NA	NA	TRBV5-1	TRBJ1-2	TGCGCCAGCAGCCGGAACCCTAACTATGGCTACACCTTC	CASSRNPNYGYTF
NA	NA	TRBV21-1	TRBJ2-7	TGTGCCAGCAGCAAAGAGCAAGCGGGACCTCCCGAATCCGCCTACGAGCAGTACTTC	CASSKEQAGPPESAYEQYF